The 21 T cell receptor beta chains below come from one sample, sequenced in a study of blood T cell repertoires in COVID-19. Some clones are missing from TCRdb's copy, which holds only in-frame ones; the method was immunoSEQ multiplex PCR. Among almost 250,000 clones listed, more than 70% were seen once. The sample taken for sequencing was peripheral blood. The receptor source for this set is a woman of 80 years or more with COVID-19, enrolled during active disease.

V gene TRBV18 combines with J gene TRBJ1-1, with 8 bases lining up with TRBD1. The CDR3 length is 15 residues. Germline loops: CDR1 KGHSH, CDR2 LQKENI. Trimming took 2 bases from V and 3 from J; bases not matched to a gene: 5. DNA for the CDR3: TGTGCCAGCTCACCAGGGCAGGGGGCCGACACTGAAGCTTTCTTT. It yields the protein CASSPGQGADTEAFF.

The rearrangement links TRBV28 to TRBJ2-1, with 12 positions matching TRBD1. This CDR3 is built from 14 residues. Looked up from germline, CDR1 is MDHEN and CDR2 is SYDVKM. The V and J ends lost 6 bases and 8 bases, in that order; junction bases with no gene match: 5. The CDR3 DNA reads as TGTGCCAGCAGCGGGACAGGGGGCTTGGATGAGCAGTTCTTC. Protein product: CASSGTGGLDEQFF.

The chain combines TRBV9 with TRBJ2-1; 10 bases agree with TRBD2. Germline-derived CDR1 and CDR2 are SGDLS and YYNGEE. V dropped 3 bases and J dropped 4; count of bases not matched to a gene: 4. The CDR3 has 15 amino acids. The CDR3 region has the DNA TGTGCCAGCAGCGCTGGGACTAGCGCATACAATGAGCAGTTCTTC. This translates into CASSAGTSAYNEQFF.

This clone came up a few times. The V gene is TRBV6-5, the J gene TRBJ1-3; 8 positions match TRBD1. The CDR3 is made up of 16 amino acids. J was trimmed by 0 bases and V by 2 bases; bases with no gene match: 3. Germline CDR1 and CDR2: MNHEY and SVGAGI. In DNA form, the CDR3 reads TGTGCCAGCAGTTACCTCACAGGGGGCTCTGGAAACACCATATATTTT. This encodes CASSYLTGGSGNTIYF.

This clone has only one observation. The rearrangement joins TRBV4-2 to TRBJ2-4; the D gene is possibly TRBD2 (5 bases). This CDR3 comprises 17 residues. The germline CDR1 and CDR2 sequences are LGHNA and YNFKEQ. Trimming left V 4 bases short and J 0 bases short, with 16 bases between. The DNA for the CDR3 is TGTGCCAGCAGCCGAGAGACCGGGGTTCTAGCCAAAAACATTCAGTACTTC. Translating it yields CASSRETGVLAKNIQYF.

The chain couples TRBV18 to TRBJ1-1, with D unclear. CDR1 and CDR2 (germline): KGHSH, LQKENI. This CDR3 comprises 14 residues. V dropped 1 base and J dropped 4 bases, with 10 bases sitting between them. The CDR3 loop reads CASSPLHEGTEAFF. DNA for the CDR3: TGTGCCAGCTCACCACTGCACGAGGGCACTGAAGCTTTCTTT.

The chain uses TRBV7-2 and TRBJ2-4, with 7 bases fitting TRBD2. The germline V gene has CDR1 SGHTA and CDR2 FQGNSA. The CDR3 contains 18 residues. The V and J ends lost 5 bases and 1 base, in that order; junction bases with no gene match: 14. Written as DNA, the CDR3 is TGTGCCAGCAGCCCTGTGGGGGGGAGGGAGGCGGCCAAAAACATTCAGTACTTC. Amino acid sequence: CASSPVGGREAAKNIQYF.

The V call is TRBV5-6, the J call TRBJ2-1, with D hard to call. This CDR3 spans 12 amino acids. The V and J ends lost 4 bases and 6 bases respectively, with 8 bases between them. CDR1 and CDR2 (germline): SGHDT, YYEEEE. The CDR3 DNA follows: TGTGCCAGCAGCCTGACTTTCAATGAGCAGTTCTTC. Residues: CASSLTFNEQFF.

This clone has a handful of counts. This rearrangement joins TRBV7-8 to TRBJ1-1; TRBD1 might be the D (5 bases). CDR3 length equals 18 residues. V was shortened by 1 base and J by 0 bases, with 18 bases between the two germline ends. Germline CDR1 is SGHVS and CDR2 is FQNEAQ. The CDR3 here is CASSLGGGVVALNTEAFF. In nucleotides, the CDR3 is TGTGCCAGCAGCTTAGGGGGGGGAGTCGTGGCCTTGAACACTGAAGCTTTCTTT.

This sequence joins TRBV6-5 and TRBJ2-7; TRBD1 matches at 7 bases. The ends lost 6 bases at V and 1 base at J; junction bases unmatched: 9. This CDR3 has 15 residues. Germline loops: CDR1 MNHEY, CDR2 SVGAGI. CDR3 nucleotide sequence: TGTGCCAGCAGACCCCCGGGACAGAGGTCCTACGAGCAGTACGTC. Its protein is CASRPPGQRSYEQYV.

This chain uses TRBV5-4 with TRBJ2-7, with 7 bases fitting TRBD1. In germline, CDR1 is SGHNT, CDR2 YYREEE (reference sequence). This CDR3 has 15 residues. V shed 4 bases and J 2 bases; nucleotides not matched to a gene: 9. In nucleotides, the CDR3 is TGTGCCAGCAGCGCCTCGACAGGGACCACCTACGAGCAGTACTTC. Translation: CASSASTGTTYEQYF.

V gene TRBV5-1 combines with J gene TRBJ2-1; D call uncertain. Germline values: CDR1 SGHRS, CDR2 YFSETQ. The CDR3 runs to 16 residues. The germline V and J ends were trimmed by 3 bases and 4 bases, with 17 bases remaining between them. CDR3 protein: CASSSSAAAPYNEQFF. As DNA, the CDR3 is TGCGCCAGCAGCTCCTCTGCGGCAGCACCGTACAATGAGCAGTTCTTC.

Here the CDR3 reads CASSQVDRDSGNTIYF. The CDR3 DNA follows: TGTGCCAGCAGCCAAGTGGACAGGGACTCTGGAAACACCATATATTTT. This rearrangement joins TRBV3-1 (or the pseudogene TRBV3-2) to TRBJ1-3; 8 nucleotides line up with TRBD1. Trimming cost V 1 base and J 0 bases; bases outside gene matches: 2. Germline CDR1 LGHDT, CDR2 YNNKEL (reference sequence). There are 16 residues in the CDR3.

This chain uses TRBV6-1 with TRBJ1-3; no clear D gene. The CDR3 consists of 14 residues. V was shortened by 0 bases and J by 0 bases, with 3 bases between the two germline ends. Per the germline V gene, CDR1 is MNHNS and CDR2 is SASEGT. CDR3 nucleotides: TGTGCCAGCAGTGAAGCCCGCTCTGGAAACACCATATATTTT. It specifies CASSEARSGNTIYF.

This clone was counted once. CDR3 sequence reads: CASSVSSGGANYGYTF. CDR3 bases: TGTGCCAGCAGTGTTAGTTCCGGGGGAGCTAACTATGGCTACACCTTC. This chain uses TRBV6-4 with TRBJ1-2, with D possibly being TRBD1 (5 bases). This CDR3 contains 16 residues. Trimming pared 4 bases from V and 0 bases from J, leaving 15 bases between. The germline gives CDR1 MRHNA, CDR2 SNTAGT.

This clone was seen a handful of times. The chain combines TRBV6-1 with TRBJ1-2, with 9 nucleotides matching TRBD1. The J segment lost 0 bases and the V segment lost 2 bases, leaving 7 bases of the junction unmatched. The CDR3 is 17 amino acids. CDR1 is MNHNS, CDR2 SASEGT, per germline. The CDR3 loop is CASSEPMRQGANYGYTF. The CDR3 DNA sequence: TGTGCCAGCAGTGAACCAATGAGACAGGGGGCTAACTATGGCTACACCTTC.

This rearrangement joins TRBV2 to TRBJ2-2, with TRBD2 identical over 8 bases. This CDR3 comprises 17 residues. Germline V CDR1 and CDR2: SNHLY, FYNNEI. V lost 8 bases, J lost 6 bases, and 17 bases stayed unmatched. The CDR3 DNA reads TGTGCCAGCCGGGGGGGGCAGGGGCGCCAATACGCCGGGGAGCTGTTTTTT. Translating it yields CASRGGQGRQYAGELFF. The full variable domain, its missing parts supplied by reference TRBV2 and TRBJ2-2, is EPEVTQTPSHQVTQMGQEVILRCVPISNHLYFYWYRQILGQKVEFLVSFYNNEISEKSEIFDDQFSVERPDGSNFTLKIRSTKLEDSAMYFCASRGGQGRQYAGELFFGEGSRLTVL.

The chain combines TRBV7-8 with TRBJ1-5; D unresolved. Germline CDR1 and CDR2: SGHVS and FQNEAQ. Trimming left V 8 bases short and J 1 base short, with 24 bases between. The CDR3 sequence is 18 residues long. CDR3 sequence (DNA): TGTGCCAGCGCAGTCCAGCCGGCCCTCCGAGGGAGCAATCAGCCCCAGCATTTT. Protein sequence: CASAVQPALRGSNQPQHF.

The rearrangement joins TRBV6-6 to TRBJ1-2, with 7 bases identical to TRBD1. Germline V gene data show CDR1 as MNHNY and CDR2 as SVGAGI (reference sequence). The CDR3 runs 15 residues. After removal of 8 bases from V and 1 base from J, the junction contained 10 bases not matched to a gene. The CDR3 loop reads CASYADREVNYGYTF. CDR3 DNA: TGTGCCAGCTATGCTGACAGGGAAGTTAACTATGGCTACACCTTC.

The chain recombines TRBV18 with TRBJ2-5; 9 nucleotides match TRBD1. Germline CDR1 KGHSH, CDR2 LQKENI. The ends lost 4 bases at V and 6 bases at J; junction bases unmatched: 3. The CDR3 consists of 13 residues. The CDR3 reads CASSRDRVKTQYF. The CDR3 DNA follows: TGTGCCAGCTCACGGGACAGGGTGAAGACCCAGTACTTC.

J is TRBJ1-6 and V is TRBV28; D gene ambiguous. Germline CDR1 reads MDHEN; CDR2 reads SYDVKM. This CDR3 is 13 amino acids long. The V end was cut by 7 bases, the J end by 8 bases, with 12 bases between. In nucleotides, the CDR3 is TGTGCCAGCATTGGGCAGCCAGATTCACCCCTCCACTTT. Translation gives CASIGQPDSPLHF.